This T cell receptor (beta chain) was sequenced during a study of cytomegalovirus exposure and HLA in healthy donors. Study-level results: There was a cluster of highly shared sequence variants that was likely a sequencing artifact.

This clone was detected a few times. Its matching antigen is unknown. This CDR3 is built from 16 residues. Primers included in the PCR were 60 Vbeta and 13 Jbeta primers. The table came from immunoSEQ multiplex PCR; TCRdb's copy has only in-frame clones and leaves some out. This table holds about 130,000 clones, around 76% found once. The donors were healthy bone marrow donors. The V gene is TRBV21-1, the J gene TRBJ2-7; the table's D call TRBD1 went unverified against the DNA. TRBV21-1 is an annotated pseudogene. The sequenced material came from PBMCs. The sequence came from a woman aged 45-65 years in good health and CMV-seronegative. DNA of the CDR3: TGTGCCAGCAGCAAATCTGGGGGCGACAGTCTCCACGAGCAGTACTTC. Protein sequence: CASSKSGGDSLHEQYF.